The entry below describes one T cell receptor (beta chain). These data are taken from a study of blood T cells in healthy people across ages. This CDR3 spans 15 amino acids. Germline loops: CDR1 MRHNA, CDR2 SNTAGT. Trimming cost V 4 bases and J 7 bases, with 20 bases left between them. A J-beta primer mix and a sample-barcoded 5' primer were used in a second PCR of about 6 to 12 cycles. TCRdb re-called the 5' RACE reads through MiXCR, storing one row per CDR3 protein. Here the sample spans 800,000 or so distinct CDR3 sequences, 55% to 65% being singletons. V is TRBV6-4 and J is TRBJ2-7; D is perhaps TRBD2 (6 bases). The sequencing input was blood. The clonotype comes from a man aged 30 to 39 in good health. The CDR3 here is CASSVGGEEYNEQYF. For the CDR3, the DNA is TGTGCCAGCAGTGTAGGAGGGGAAGAATACAATGAGCAGTACTTC.